These T cell receptor beta chains were read from a single sample in a study of T cells in Graves' hyperthyroidism and ophthalmopathy. TCRdb fed the multiplex PCR reads into MiXCR, producing one record per CDR3 protein. This table has almost 600,000 distinct CDR3 sequences, about 43% appearing once. Sequenced: peripheral blood or thyroid tissue (not recorded which). Receptors were obtained from a woman between 18 and 29 years old with Graves' hyperthyroidism. Each CDR3 is given without its conserved first and last residue. Fields, in order: V gene, J gene, CDR3 length, CDR3 protein.

v_gene: TRBV7-9; j_gene: TRBJ2-7; len: 10; CDR3aa: ASSYGLGEQY
v_gene: TRBV7-9; j_gene: TRBJ2-2; len: 13; CDR3aa: ASSSTSGNTGELF
v_gene: TRBV19; j_gene: TRBJ1-3; len: 12; CDR3aa: ASSTGISGNTIY
v_gene: TRBV15; j_gene: TRBJ2-7; len: 14; CDR3aa: ATSRHTGTTSYEQY
v_gene: TRBV19; j_gene: TRBJ2-5; len: 11; CDR3aa: ASSIAGWETQY
v_gene: TRBV7-8; j_gene: TRBJ2-7; len: 13; CDR3aa: ASSPLGRGSNEQY
v_gene: TRBV20-1; j_gene: TRBJ1-1; len: 9; CDR3aa: SARRGYEAF
v_gene: TRBV2; j_gene: TRBJ2-5; len: 13; CDR3aa: ASSESLTGRETQY
v_gene: TRBV15; j_gene: TRBJ2-2; len: 12; CDR3aa: ATSRAAGTGELF
v_gene: TRBV25-1; j_gene: TRBJ1-5; len: 13; CDR3aa: ASSGDSEGNQPQH
v_gene: TRBV7-2; j_gene: TRBJ2-2; len: 14; CDR3aa: ASSPRTEGYTGELF
v_gene: TRBV29-1; j_gene: TRBJ1-2; len: 10; CDR3aa: SGSDRGRGYT
v_gene: TRBV2; j_gene: TRBJ2-3; len: 11; CDR3aa: ASSEDRPDTQY
v_gene: TRBV10-3; j_gene: TRBJ1-5; len: 12; CDR3aa: AISETDMNQPQH
v_gene: TRBV6-6; j_gene: TRBJ2-2; len: 11; CDR3aa: ASGLAETGELF
v_gene: TRBV6-2/TRBV6-3; j_gene: TRBJ2-7; len: 9; CDR3aa: ASTDYYEQY
v_gene: TRBV5-1; j_gene: TRBJ2-2; len: 12; CDR3aa: ASASWGGTGELF
v_gene: TRBV29-1; j_gene: TRBJ2-5; len: 12; CDR3aa: SVGLAGVKETQY
v_gene: TRBV29-1; j_gene: TRBJ1-2; len: 13; CDR3aa: SALGWGGIGYGYT
v_gene: TRBV7-9; j_gene: TRBJ1-4; len: 14; CDR3aa: ASSLDTGSRGEKLF
v_gene: TRBV24-1; j_gene: TRBJ2-2; len: 9; CDR3aa: ATRDTGELF
v_gene: TRBV4-3; j_gene: TRBJ1-1; len: 12; CDR3aa: ASSQSAMNTEAF
v_gene: TRBV14; j_gene: TRBJ2-1; len: 13; CDR3aa: ASSYAGTPINEQF
v_gene: TRBV20-1; j_gene: TRBJ1-6; len: 11; CDR3aa: SAERREASPLH
v_gene: TRBV6-5; j_gene: TRBJ2-5; len: 14; CDR3aa: ASSKRRDTRQETQY
v_gene: TRBV12-3/TRBV12-4; j_gene: TRBJ1-1; len: 10; CDR3aa: ASTGMNTEAF
v_gene: TRBV10-3; j_gene: TRBJ2-7; len: 11; CDR3aa: AISDQGRLEQY
v_gene: TRBV19; j_gene: TRBJ2-7; len: 12; CDR3aa: ASSPGRDSYEQY
v_gene: TRBV10-3; j_gene: TRBJ1-5; len: 13; CDR3aa: AISELGVGDQPQH
v_gene: TRBV19; j_gene: TRBJ2-2; len: 12; CDR3aa: ASSIYLNTGELF
v_gene: TRBV2; j_gene: TRBJ2-2; len: 11; CDR3aa: ASQKGHTGELF
v_gene: TRBV24-1; j_gene: TRBJ1-5; len: 13; CDR3aa: ATSDSRPGGQPQH
v_gene: TRBV7-3; j_gene: TRBJ2-2; len: 15; CDR3aa: ASGHSGSGLNTGELF
v_gene: TRBV7-9; j_gene: TRBJ2-6; len: 14; CDR3aa: ASSSPRGHGANVLT
v_gene: TRBV29-1; j_gene: TRBJ1-2; len: 10; CDR3aa: SGGQGESGYT
v_gene: TRBV30; j_gene: TRBJ1-5; len: 11; CDR3aa: AWSEGGYQPQH
v_gene: TRBV11-2; j_gene: TRBJ2-7; len: 11; CDR3aa: ASSYLRDYEQY
v_gene: TRBV7-9; j_gene: TRBJ2-7; len: 13; CDR3aa: ASSLWTGSLDEQY
v_gene: TRBV7-3; j_gene: .; len: 11; CDR3aa: ASSLMIGDGQF
v_gene: TRBV9; j_gene: TRBJ2-7; len: 12; CDR3aa: ASSYHPWAYEQY
v_gene: TRBV12-3/TRBV12-4; j_gene: TRBJ1-1; len: 15; CDR3aa: ASSLRRGMGASTEAF
v_gene: TRBV20-1; j_gene: TRBJ2-7; len: 12; CDR3aa: SASASGRSYEQY
v_gene: TRBV29-1; j_gene: TRBJ1-2; len: 15; CDR3aa: SVVGLVASYKNYGYT
v_gene: TRBV2; j_gene: TRBJ1-4; len: 11; CDR3aa: ASNPGQNEKLF
v_gene: TRBV27; j_gene: TRBJ1-5; len: 12; CDR3aa: ASSSAGSNQPQH
v_gene: TRBV7-6; j_gene: TRBJ1-1; len: 13; CDR3aa: ASSLNRDPGTEAF